Below are 14 T cell receptor beta chains sequenced from a single sample in a study of neurological immune-mediated disorders. Using its own MiXCR run on the 5' RACE reads, TCRdb lists one record per CDR3 protein. The sample has 40,000 or so distinct CDR3 sequences, around 10% seen once; the top ten hold roughly 4%. This sample's time point: technical triplicate 1. Sample: PBMCs. Receptors originate from a man between 60 and 70 years old with HTLV-1-associated myelopathy (HAM/TSP).

There are many counts of this clonotype. This chain links TRBV20-1 with TRBJ2-5; D not resolved. CDR3 size: 13 residues. Trimming removed 3 bases at V and 5 bases at J, with 13 bases between. Germline CDR1 DFQATT, CDR2 SNEGSKA (reference sequence). CDR3 residues: CSASSGIGETQYF. CDR3 nucleotide sequence: TGCAGTGCTAGCTCCGGAATTGGGGAGACCCAGTACTTC.

On this clonotype: Sequence at one end of the junction differs from germline and may be a read error. CDR3: CASTLRPGYGVNVLTF. Written as DNA, the CDR3 is TGTGCCAGCACTCTACGTCCGGGTTACGGGGTCAACGTCCTAACTTTC. The chain employs TRBV6-5 and TRBJ2-6; weak D call: TRBD2 (5 bases). The CDR3 contains 16 residues. CDR1 and CDR2 (germline): MNHEY, SVGAGI.

This clonotype was picked up many times. The rearrangement joins TRBV2 to TRBJ1-5; no firm D call. Germline assignment: CDR1 SNHLY and CDR2 FYNNEI. Trimming took off 7 bases at V and 3 bases at J, with 13 bases between the two ends. This CDR3 comprises 14 residues. The CDR3 here is CASTQEGFNQPQHF. CDR3 DNA: TGTGCCAGCACTCAGGAGGGATTCAATCAGCCCCAGCATTTT. Full variable domain (missing parts from reference TRBV2 and TRBJ1-5): EPEVTQTPSHQVTQMGQEVILRCVPISNHLYFYWYRQILGQKVEFLVSFYNNEISEKSEIFDDQFSVERPDGSNFTLKIRSTKLEDSAMYFCASTQEGFNQPQHFGDGTRLSIL.

This clonotype was detected many times. This chain joins TRBV7-6 and TRBJ2-2, with 11 bases lining up with TRBD2. With V trimmed by 5 bases and J by 1 base, 0 bases remained unmatched. CDR1 is SGHVS and CDR2 is FNYEAQ in the germline V gene. This CDR3 contains 15 residues. CDR3 bases: TGTGCCAGCAGCGGGACTAGCGGGAACACCGGGGAGCTGTTTTTT. This codes for CASSGTSGNTGELFF.

The table lists this clonotype with many counts. The chain combines TRBV5-1 with TRBJ1-1; a weak D match, TRBD1 (5 bases). Germline V gives CDR1 SGHRS, CDR2 YFSETQ. The CDR3 totals 18 residues. V was trimmed by 4 bases and J by 0 bases, leaving 22 bases between them. The CDR3 protein is CASSPGRDLLHMNTEAFF. DNA of the CDR3: TGCGCCAGCAGCCCTGGCCGGGACCTACTACACATGAACACTGAAGCTTTCTTT. Together with reference TRBV5-1 and TRBJ1-1, the CDR3 gives the full variable domain: KAGVTQTPRYLIKTRGQQVTLSCSPISGHRSVSWYQQTPGQGLQFLFEYFSETQRNKGNFPGRFSGRQFSNSRSEMNVSTLELGDSALYLCASSPGRDLLHMNTEAFFGQGTRLTVV.

This clonotype was recorded at least ten times. This CDR3 is CASSLGGAATYEQYF. The CDR3 nucleotides read TGCGCCAGCAGCTTGGGAGGCGCGGCTACCTACGAGCAGTACTTC. This rearrangement joins TRBV5-1 to TRBJ2-7; D gene unclear. CDR1 is SGHRS, CDR2 YFSETQ, per germline. This CDR3 has 15 residues. Trimming removed 0 bases at V and 2 bases at J, with 12 bases between.

On this clonotype itself: One base away lies a much larger clone, so this may be a sequencing read error. The chain is built from TRBV18 and TRBJ2-5, with unresolved D. The ends were cut back, 3 bases at V and 2 bases at J, with 7 bases in the middle. Germline V CDR1 and CDR2: KGHSH, LQKENI. The length of the CDR3 is 13 residues. Here the CDR3 DNA reads TGTGCCAGCTCACCGAACTTACAAGAGACCCAGTACTTC. Protein sequence: CASSPNLQETQYF.

In its sample, this clonotype was seen many times. The genes are TRBV6-2 or TRBV6-3 and TRBJ1-6; possible D gene TRBD1, 6 bases. The V end was cut by 3 bases, the J end by 12 bases, with 18 bases between. This CDR3 comprises 15 residues. In germline, CDR1 is MNHEY, CDR2 SVGEGT. This CDR3 is CASSYMDRNSRPLHF. The CDR3 DNA sequence: TGTGCCAGCAGTTATATGGACAGAAATTCAAGACCCCTCCACTTT.

Points on this clonotype: This clone may be a read error of a much larger clone one base away. This chain joins TRBV7-3 and TRBJ2-3, with D perhaps assigned TRBD1 or TRBD2 (6 bases each). CDR3 length equals 13 residues. CDR1 SGHTA and CDR2 FQGTGA come from the germline V gene. DNA of the CDR3: TGTGCCAGCAGCTCGGGGGCTTCAGATACGCGGTATTTT. Its protein is CASSSGASDTRYF.

Of note for this clonotype: One end of the junction varies from germline; a read error may be responsible. V usage is TRBV5-1 and J usage is TRBJ2-2; tentatively, D is TRBD2 (5 bases). Germline lookup yields CDR1 SGHRS and CDR2 YFSETQ. CDR3 size: 13 residues. DNA for the CDR3: TGCGCCAGCAGCCCGAGTGGACCCGGGGTGCTGTTTTTT. It yields the protein CASSPSGPGVLFF.

There are many counts of this clonotype. This chain joins TRBV20-1 and TRBJ2-5; no definite D call. The germline V gene encodes CDR1 DFQATT and CDR2 SNEGSKA (reference sequence). The CDR3 is 13 residues long. V was trimmed by 6 bases and J by 3 bases, leaving 14 bases between them. The CDR3 sequence is CSARHTQKETQYF. CDR3 DNA sequence: TGCAGTGCGAGGCACACCCAGAAAGAGACCCAGTACTTC.

With respect to this clonotype: A much larger clone sits a single nucleotide away, making a read error possible. V and J are TRBV28 and TRBJ2-7; D gene uncertain. From germline, CDR1 is MDHEN and CDR2 SYDVKM. The CDR3 is made up of 12 amino acids. The V gene lost 5 bases and the J gene lost 12 bases, with 17 bases spanning the gap. The CDR3 region is CASSQDFTRTYF. The CDR3 DNA reads TGTGCCAGCAGTCAGGATTTTACAAGGACGTACTTC. Full variable domain (rest looked up from reference TRBV28 and TRBJ2-7): DVKVTQSSRYLVKRTGEKVFLECVQDMDHENMFWYRQDPGLGLRLIYFSYDVKMKEKGDIPEGYSVSREKKERFSLILESASTNQTSMYLCASSQDFTRTYFGPGTRLTVT.

At least ten counts were recorded for this clonotype. V is TRBV5-1 and J is TRBJ2-5; possible D gene TRBD1, 5 bases. V was trimmed by 7 bases and J by 3 bases, leaving 19 bases between them. This CDR3 is built from 15 residues. The V gene's germline CDR1 is SGHRS and CDR2 YFSETQ. In nucleotides, the CDR3 is TGCGCCAGCCTGAGATCAGGGTCGGTTGAAGAGACCCAGTACTTC. Translation: CASLRSGSVEETQYF.

This clonotype was seen repeatedly, ten times or more. V is TRBV20-1 and J is TRBJ1-1; D is perhaps TRBD1 (5 bases). Per the germline V gene, CDR1 is DFQATT and CDR2 is SNEGSKA (reference sequence). The CDR3 is 13 residues long. The ends were cut back, 3 bases at V and 5 bases at J, with 13 bases in the middle. In nucleotides, the CDR3 is TGCAGTGCTAGGTTAGCCGGGGGGACTGAAGCTTTCTTT. It specifies CSARLAGGTEAFF.